This T cell receptor (beta chain) emerged from a study of blood T cell repertoires in COVID-19. For the study at large: Sample material is recorded as cDNA or gDNA derived from T cells, B-cell-depleted T cells, or PBMCs.

Per the original methods: Scientists estimated how many nucleated cells there were by amplifying reference gene primers. The method was immunoSEQ multiplex PCR; TCRdb's version includes in-frame clones alone and lacks a portion of them. Clonal size and the V and J genes are those of that table, whereas D and trimming came from the DNA. The table records roughly 67,000 clones, 75% to 85% of them present only once. This clone came up a few times. Germline V gene sequence: CDR1 MNHEY, CDR2 SMNVEV (reference sequence). This CDR3 comprises 14 residues. Trimming pared 4 bases from V and 1 base from J, leaving 11 bases between.

Sequences were obtained from peripheral blood. The TCR originated in a man aged 50-59 years with acute or convalescent COVID-19. The J gene is TRBJ2-7, the V gene TRBV27; possible D gene TRBD1, 6 bases. The CDR3 region is CASSSWTDSYEQYF. CDR3 in DNA: TGTGCCAGCAGTTCTTGGACAGATTCCTACGAGCAGTACTTC.